These T cell receptor beta chains were read from a single sample in a study of cytomegalovirus exposure and HLA in healthy donors. Assay: immunoSEQ multiplex PCR; the TCRdb copy retains only in-frame clones and omits some. In the table there are 95,000 to 150,000 clones, 89% of which are singletons. The material sequenced was PBMCs. The receptors shown here come from a woman in her late teens or twenties in good health and CMV-seronegative. The CDR3 runs from the conserved cysteine through the conserved F or W.

v_gene,j_gene,CDR3aa
TRBV29-1,TRBJ1-1,CSVEGGAGFEAFF
TRBV4-3,TRBJ1-3,CASSQDSTGSGNTIYF
TRBV10-2,TRBJ1-5,CASSEGRGSNQPQHF
TRBV11-2,TRBJ2-5,CASSLDRGRQETQYF
TRBV12-5,TRBJ1-1,CASGPTGNTEAFF
TRBV27,TRBJ2-1,CASSLMGAGGLHNEQFF
TRBV28,TRBJ2-1,CASSPGTDYNEQFF
TRBV9,TRBJ2-1,CASSVGAGGYNEQFF
TRBV28,TRBJ2-2,CASGTDISNTGELFF
TRBV4-1,TRBJ2-7,CASSQGENYEQYF
TRBV2,TRBJ2-1,CASSGLAVSSSYNEQFF
TRBV5-1,TRBJ2-5,CASSLGGQSFETQYF
TRBV7-9,TRBJ1-2,CASSLPQGAYTF
TRBV5-6,TRBJ2-5,CASSLGAGDGETQYF
TRBV28,TRBJ2-2,CASSFRGEGTGELFF
TRBV27,TRBJ1-5,CASRGTGEEGQPQHF
TRBV19,TRBJ1-5,CASSPQGTVKYSNQPQHF
TRBV11-2,TRBJ2-2,CASSSRAGGISTGELFF
TRBV28,TRBJ1-1,CASTSLKFVFGAFF
TRBV7-2,TRBJ2-7,CASSLLGAIGAYEQYF
TRBV18,TRBJ2-2,CASSPWGQGNTGELFF
TRBV30,TRBJ1-5,CAWCGGGRQPQHF
TRBV16,TRBJ1-1,CASSQGTVNTEAFF
TRBV4-2,TRBJ2-2,CASSHYSRGKDTGELFF
TRBV5-6,TRBJ2-3,CASSKGGWTDTQYF
TRBV18,TRBJ2-1,CASSSTSGSQGEQFF
TRBV5-4,TRBJ1-1,CASSRLVNTEAFF
TRBV18,TRBJ2-7,CASSPSGGSYEQYF
TRBV18,TRBJ2-2,CASSPRGANTGELFF
TRBV6-1,TRBJ1-5,CASSEKTGTGGQPQHF
TRBV28,TRBJ2-7,CASRSGTSTSGQYF
TRBV4-2,TRBJ2-7,CASSPLGGEASYEQYF
TRBV25-1,TRBJ1-2,CASSRGKFGGYTF
TRBV18,TRBJ1-3,CASSRGDSGNTIYF
TRBV10-1,TRBJ1-1,CASSRDSTEAFF
TRBV18,TRBJ1-5,CASRGQGAHQPQHF
TRBV28,TRBJ1-2,CASSTIQGNYGYTF
TRBV7-9,TRBJ2-3,CASNPTWGPTKTDTQYF
TRBV6-4,TRBJ2-3,CASSDQAQDTQYF
TRBV27,TRBJ1-5,CASSLEIPNSNQPQHF
TRBV27,TRBJ2-1,CASTFLGTGAYNEQFF
TRBV11-2,TRBJ2-1,CASSLGAGGPPYNEQFF
TRBV27,TRBJ2-2,CASSRLAGTNTGELFF
TRBV28,TRBJ2-7,CASSFAAAGGYEQYF
TRBV18,TRBJ1-2,CASSPPGVTLYGYTF
TRBV2,TRBJ2-1,CASSANRFNEQFF
TRBV7-9,TRBJ2-1,CASTPKVRGLSYNEQFF
TRBV7-8,TRBJ1-5,CASSSQTDRGGQPQHF
TRBV2,TRBJ2-1,CASRRGGSSYNEQFF
TRBV30,TRBJ1-5,CAWSKGGHQPQHF